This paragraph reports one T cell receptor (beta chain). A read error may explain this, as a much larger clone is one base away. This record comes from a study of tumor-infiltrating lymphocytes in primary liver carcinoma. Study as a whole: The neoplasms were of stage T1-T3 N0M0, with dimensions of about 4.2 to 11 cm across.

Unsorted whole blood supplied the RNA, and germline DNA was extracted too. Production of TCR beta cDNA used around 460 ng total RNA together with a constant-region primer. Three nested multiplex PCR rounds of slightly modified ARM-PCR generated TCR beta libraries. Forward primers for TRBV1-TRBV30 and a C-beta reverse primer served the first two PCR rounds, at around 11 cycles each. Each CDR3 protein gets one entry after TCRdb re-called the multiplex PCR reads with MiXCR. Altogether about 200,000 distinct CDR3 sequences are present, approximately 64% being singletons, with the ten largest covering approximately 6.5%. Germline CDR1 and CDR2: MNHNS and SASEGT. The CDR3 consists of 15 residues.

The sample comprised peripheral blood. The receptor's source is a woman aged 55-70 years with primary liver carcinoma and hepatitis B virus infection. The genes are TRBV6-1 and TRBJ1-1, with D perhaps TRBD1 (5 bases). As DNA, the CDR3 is TGTGCCAGCAGTGAACTGACAGTTGTAAACACTGAATCTTTCTTT. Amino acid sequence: CASSELTVVNTESFF.